Each of the 17 T cell receptor beta chains below was sequenced from the same sample in a study of cytomegalovirus exposure and HLA in healthy donors. PCR primers comprised 60 Vbeta and 13 Jbeta primers. Assay used: immunoSEQ multiplex PCR; TCRdb lists only in-frame clones, some missing. The data contain about 160,000 clones, about 80% of them singletons. The sequencing sample was made of PBMCs. These receptor sequences come from a man aged 50 to 59 in good health and CMV-seropositive.

The rearrangement uses TRBV19 and TRBJ2-3; D not certain. Germline values: CDR1 LNHDA, CDR2 SQIVND (reference sequence). The CDR3 is made up of 12 amino acids. The V end was cut by 6 bases, the J end by 2 bases, with 6 bases between. CDR3: CASRGSTDTQYF. The CDR3 DNA follows: TGTGCCAGTAGGGGCTCCACAGATACGCAGTATTTT.

The chain is built from TRBV4-3 and TRBJ1-4; D is perhaps TRBD1 (5 bases). Germline CDR1 LGHNA, CDR2 YSLEER. The CDR3 is made up of 15 amino acids. V dropped 0 bases and J dropped 7 bases, with 12 bases sitting between them. CDR3 nucleotide sequence: TGCGCCAGCAGCCAAGAGTACGAAACAGGTGAAAAACTGTTTTTT. It codes for CASSQEYETGEKLFF.

V usage is TRBV9 and J usage is TRBJ1-4; D remains unclear. This CDR3 has 15 amino acids. CDR1 and CDR2 (germline): SGDLS, YYNGEE. V gave up 1 base and J gave up 1 base, with 8 bases separating them. In DNA, the CDR3 is TGTGCCAGCAGCGTATCCGGGAAAACTAATGAAAAACTGTTTTTT. This gives the protein CASSVSGKTNEKLFF.

This rearrangement joins TRBV11-2 to TRBJ2-4; D might be TRBD1 (5 bases). Trimming shortened V by 0 bases and J by 5 bases, and 11 bases separated the two germline ends. This CDR3 has 15 amino acids. Germline loops: CDR1 SGHAT, CDR2 FQNNGV. The CDR3 loop reads CASSLEPGSQNIQYF. CDR3 in DNA: TGTGCCAGCAGCTTAGAGCCAGGGTCCCAAAACATTCAGTACTTC.

CDR3 amino acids: CSVEEWQGAYNEQFF. CDR3 bases: TGCAGCGTTGAAGAGTGGCAGGGGGCATACAATGAGCAGTTCTTC. The chain couples TRBV29-1 to TRBJ2-1; 8 nucleotides align to TRBD1. V dropped 0 bases and J dropped 4; count of bases not matched to a gene: 5. This CDR3 region has 15 residues. Germline values: CDR1 SQVTM, CDR2 ANQGSEA.

The CDR3 DNA sequence: TGTGCCAGCAGCCAACATCCAACAGGGGGCCGCGATGGCTACACCTTC. It translates to CASSQHPTGGRDGYTF. The chain recombines TRBV4-2 with TRBJ1-2; TRBD1 matches at 9 bases. Germline assignment: CDR1 LGHNA and CDR2 YNFKEQ. The CDR3 runs to 16 residues. V lost 2 bases to trimming and J lost 6 bases; unmatched junction nucleotides: 10.

This clone has just a few counts. V is TRBV10-1 and J is TRBJ1-4; 8 bases line up with TRBD1. V gave up 6 bases and J gave up 3 bases; unmatched junction bases: 0. CDR3 length: 13 residues. Germline V gene sequence: CDR1 WNHNN, CDR2 SYGVQD (reference sequence). This chain's CDR3 is CASRTGANEKLFF. CDR3 sequence (DNA): TGCGCCAGCAGGACAGGGGCTAATGAAAAACTGTTTTTT.

The chain couples TRBV29-1 to TRBJ1-1; D is unresolved. From germline, CDR1 is SQVTM and CDR2 ANQGSEA. V was trimmed by 7 bases and J by 0 bases, leaving 12 bases between them. The CDR3 extends over 13 amino acids. CDR3 in amino acids: CSAAGSMNTEAFF. The CDR3 DNA is TGCAGCGCTGCGGGGTCCATGAACACTGAAGCTTTCTTT. Drawing the rest from reference TRBV29-1 and TRBJ1-1, the complete variable domain is SAVISQKPSRDICQRGTSLTIQCQVDSQVTMMFWYRQQPGQSLTLIATANQGSEATYESGFVIDKFPISRPNLTFSTLTVSNMSPEDSSIYLCSAAGSMNTEAFFGQGTRLTVV.

The rearrangement uses TRBV19 and TRBJ1-6; D is unresolved. This CDR3 has 12 amino acids. From germline, CDR1 is LNHDA and CDR2 SQIVND (reference sequence). V dropped 5 bases and J dropped 6 bases, with 5 bases sitting between them. The CDR3 nucleotides are TGTGCCAGTAGTTTACTTAATTCACCCCTCCACTTT. Encoded protein: CASSLLNSPLHF.

The CDR3: CASSYSHSQTQYF. CDR3 DNA sequence: TGTGCCAGCAGTTACTCGCACTCCCAGACCCAGTACTTC. The chain employs TRBV6-5 and TRBJ2-5; D gene unclear. From germline, CDR1 is MNHEY and CDR2 SVGAGI. The CDR3 has 13 amino acids. Trimming shortened V by 0 bases and J by 6 bases, and 8 bases separated the two germline ends.

V gene TRBV6-5 combines with J gene TRBJ2-1; possible D gene TRBD2, 6 bases. The germline V gene encodes CDR1 MNHEY and CDR2 SVGAGI. V lost 3 bases to trimming and J lost 1 base, with 10 bases between them. The CDR3 length is 15 residues. The CDR3 sequence is CASSYGGESYNEQFF. DNA of the CDR3: TGTGCCAGCAGTTATGGCGGGGAGTCCTACAATGAGCAGTTCTTC.

CDR3 DNA: TGTGCCAGCAGCGGAGCGGGGGCAGGGGGTGAGACCCAGTACTTC. Translating gives CASSGAGAGGETQYF. J is TRBJ2-5 and V is TRBV9, with a possible D match to TRBD2 (8 bases). Per germline, CDR1 SGDLS and CDR2 YYNGEE. The V end was cut by 3 bases, the J end by 5 bases, with 17 bases between. This CDR3 is built from 15 residues.

Points on this clone: Other nucleotide sequences in the sample specify the same CDR3. CDR3 nucleotides: TGTGCCAGCTCACCTGGACAGCTGAACACTGAAGCTTTCTTT. Protein product: CASSPGQLNTEAFF. This rearrangement joins TRBV18 to TRBJ1-1; a weak D match, TRBD1 (6 bases). Looked up from germline, CDR1 is KGHSH and CDR2 is LQKENI. With 3 bases removed from V and 0 bases from J, the gap between germline ends came to 8 bases. CDR3 length equals 14 residues.

The chain carries TRBV5-1 and TRBJ1-4; TRBD1 might be the D (6 bases). With 0 bases removed from V and 0 bases from J, the gap between germline ends came to 12 bases. Germline V gene lookup returns CDR1 SGHRS and CDR2 YFSETQ. This CDR3 region has 17 residues. The CDR3 here is CASSLGQESTTNEKLFF. The CDR3 coding sequence is TGCGCCAGCAGCTTGGGACAGGAGTCTACAACTAATGAAAAACTGTTTTTT.

The chain has TRBV7-2 and TRBJ1-2, with D maybe TRBD1 (5 bases). Germline lookup yields CDR1 SGHTA and CDR2 FQGNSA. The CDR3 runs to 14 residues. Trimming removed 5 bases from V and 8 bases from J, with 18 bases in between. CDR3 region: CASSGTGGGWGYTF. CDR3 coding DNA: TGTGCCAGCAGCGGAACGGGGGGAGGTTGGGGCTACACCTTC.

V is TRBV28 and J is TRBJ2-5, with D possibly being TRBD1 (5 bases). V was clipped by 11 bases and J by 3 bases, with 10 bases between them. The CDR3 extends over 11 amino acids. Per germline, CDR1 MDHEN and CDR2 SYDVKM. CDR3 region: CAAAGKETQYF. CDR3 nucleotide sequence: TGTGCCGCAGCAGGGAAAGAGACCCAGTACTTC.

The chain couples TRBV6-5 to TRBJ1-1; 8 nucleotides match TRBD1. The junction had 8 bases not matched to a gene; V was cut back by 7 bases and J by 4 bases. CDR3 size: 14 residues. Germline CDR1 and CDR2: MNHEY and SVGAGI. The CDR3 nucleotides are TGTGCCAGCATCCCCAGGGGGCTTGGCACTGAAGCTTTCTTT. As protein: CASIPRGLGTEAFF.